This TCR beta chain was sequenced in a study of CD8 T cells in Susac syndrome. With regard to this clonotype: Its antigen is not known.

It was with random hexamers that about 0.45 to 1 ug RNA was reverse transcribed. TCRdb re-called the immunoSEQ multiplex PCR reads with MiXCR, one entry per CDR3 protein. The data show 95,000 to 150,000 distinct CDR3 sequences, with roughly 94% seen just once and 0.25% to 0.3% held by the top ten. The study's findings and limits: Among people with Susac, CD8+ clonal expansion was greatest in TEMRA cells and active patients. In total CD8+ repertoires, sixteen Susac-specific public clones were found, and in CD8+ TEMRA repertoires, about 5 were found.

The authors sequenced TCR beta from blood CD8+ and CD4+ T cells. Trimming cost V 2 bases and J 6 bases, with 7 bases left between them. Looked up from germline, CDR1 is MNHEY and CDR2 is SMNVEV (reference sequence). This CDR3 has 13 amino acids. V gene TRBV27 combines with J gene TRBJ2-2; D perhaps matches TRBD2 (6 bases). This TCR was sampled from a human donor with Susac syndrome. The source material was CD8+ T cells from PBMCs. This CDR3 reads CASSLGEAGELFF. The CDR3 nucleotides are TGTGCCAGCAGTTTAGGGGAGGCCGGGGAGCTGTTTTTT.